This T cell receptor beta chain was obtained from a study of blood T cell repertoires in COVID-19. About the research overall: Spain, Italy and the United States supplied samples that represented acute and convalescent COVID-19. PBMCs, B-cell-depleted T cells, or T cells were the source of the cDNA or gDNA that made up the material.

J gave up 5 bases and V 4 bases, and 7 bases lay outside the gene matches. CDR1 and CDR2 from the germline V gene are SGHRS and YFSETQ. This CDR3 spans 16 amino acids. Original analysis: It was from reference gene primer amplification that nucleated cell counts were estimated. Generated by immunoSEQ multiplex PCR, the TCRdb table keeps only in-frame clones and is missing some. V and J calls and clone size follow that table, whereas D and trimming were derived from the DNA. The sample yields some 150,000 clones, about 86% seen once. The sequence came from a woman aged 55-70 years with active or convalescent COVID-19. The V call is TRBV5-1, the J call TRBJ2-2; 11 bases agree with TRBD2. Sequencing was performed on peripheral blood. CDR3 DNA: TGCGCCAGCAGCAAAACTAGCGGGAGATATACCGGGGAGCTGTTTTTT. It encodes CASSKTSGRYTGELFF.